This T cell receptor beta chain appears in the sequencing data of a study of shared clonotypes between healthy human individuals (dated by TCRdb to about 2020). As for the study more broadly: The cohort comprised a couple of women and a few men aged 18 to 49 years. Per donor, three plates each were used for CD4 naive and CD4 memory, two for CD8 naive, and one for CD8 memory. Libraries were prepared and TCR repertoires were sequenced by different laboratories using diverse techniques, in order to increase sequencing depth and limit assay-specific biases. The study deeply sequenced blood TCR repertoires of several healthy adults to estimate repertoire size and the extent of clonotype sharing between individuals. Between about 0.94 and 10 billion PBMCs per donor were obtained by leukapheresis.

Reading the germline V gene (reference sequence) gives CDR1 MNHEY and CDR2 SMNVEV. Trimming removed 6 bases from V and 11 bases from J, leaving 17 bases between the germline ends. Inclusive of the bounding cysteine and phenylalanine, the CDR3 is 13 residues long. Here the CDR3 DNA is all that survives: 39 bases in frame from base 1. The donors were healthy, HIV-negative adults with no recently reported acute infections or vaccinations. Only Caucasian adults living in Nashville, Tennessee, USA were represented among the donors. CD4+ T cells were enriched through magnetic negative selection, after which naive cells were positively selected on CD45RA and the remaining negative fraction served as the memory subset. Blood was collected by leukapheresis, and PBMCs were isolated by Ficoll-Histopaque density gradient centrifugation and then cryopreserved in liquid nitrogen vapor phase. Analytical flow cytometry was used to check the purity and quantity of every magnetically sorted T cell population. From each sorted fraction, genomic DNA was isolated and quantified by UV absorbance on a Nanodrop 2000c.

TCR CDR3 regions were amplified from genomic DNA by multiplex PCR using the deep immunoSEQ assay. For each cell subset, the extracted genomic DNA was distributed evenly across all wells of several immunoSEQ 96-well plates, and each plate served as one replicate. For sorted subsets, around 200 ng genomic DNA, equal to tens of thousands of T cell genomes, was loaded into each replicate PCR. The purified libraries were quantified using a Qubit 3.0 fluorometer, sized with a Bioanalyzer 2100, and then quantified again using the KAPA Library Quantification kit. Each immunoSEQ 96-well plate was sequenced on its own single-read 150-cycle Illumina NextSeq 550 flow cell. The source study handled its data this way. The immunoSEQ output contained only junctional sequences without quality scores, so filtering could not match that applied to full-length reads. Sequences were annotated with PyIR, a Python wrapper for IgBLAST v1.9, and V/J genes and CDR3 were assigned using IMGT germline references. Reads with weak V/J assignments (E-value above 1e-6), missing CDR3, stop codons, out-of-frame junctions, or ambiguous translated residues were removed. V3J clonotypes were defined by identical inferred V gene, J gene, and CDR3 amino acid sequence. Percentage overlap between repertoires was calculated by dividing the number of shared unique clonotypes by the size of the smaller repertoire. Three approaches were used to assess repertoire richness: RTK rarefaction, the Chao1 estimator, and Recon v2.1 estimates of unobserved clonotypes. For all TCRbeta clonotypes obtained by the gDNA method from a handful of donors, generation probabilities were computed with OLGA. What TCRdb holds here is the immuneACCESS table cut down to in-frame rearrangements. Part of the clones is not present; checked against another copy, under half of the missing clones reflect an unresolved V gene, and the others are unexplained. V and J calls and clone size are those listed in that table; D and trimming were worked out from the DNA. The sample has under 2,500,000 clones on record, roughly 95% of them singletons. The biggest ten clones account for roughly 0.13% of the sample.

Study-level results and caveats: When a few donors were compared, the shared fraction of clonotypes was approximately 5% for naive CD4, approximately 3.5% for naive CD8, about 2.5% for memory CD4, and 0.4% for memory CD8. Compared with non-shared clonotypes, clonotypes shared by all four sorted-subset donors had higher generation probabilities. Sampling was restricted to blood, and TCR repertoires in tissues likely differ from the TCR repertoires found in blood. Naive subsets generally had larger estimated clonotype richness than memory subsets. Incomplete sequencing was indicated by rarefaction of sorted-subset datasets, despite the large sequencing depth. The small number of donors limited the genetic and exposure-history diversity represented. Based on pairwise subsampling, the degree of clonotype sharing among donors was expected to be affected by sequencing depth.

Details on this clone: Which antigen it targets is not known. No much larger clonotype is one base removed from it; base qualities were not supplied.

Material for sequencing was naive CD4+ T cells sorted from blood. The cell subset or site label, as the study defines it: CD45RA+ positively selected. This chain joins TRBV27 to TRBJ1-5; the best D guess is TRBD1, with 5 bases matching. This clonotype originated in a man aged 18 to 30 in good health. The CDR3: CASRRQSLGAQHF. At the DNA level, the sequence is TGTGCCAGCAGGAGACAGTCCTTAGGGGCCCAGCATTTT.